The rows below give T cell receptor beta chains drawn from one sample of a study of blood T cells in healthy people across ages. A single record per CDR3 protein comes from TCRdb applying MiXCR to the 5' RACE reads. The sample yields about 730,000 distinct CDR3 sequences, roughly 43% seen once. Sequenced material: blood. All receptors come from a woman in her fifties or sixties in good health. The CDR3 runs from the conserved cysteine through the conserved F or W. Each record gives: clone size, J gene, D gene, V gene, CDR3 DNA, CDR3 protein. D genes are given only for firm matches. Part of the rows lack a size; the others show once, few, many or a class for expanded clones.

>many|TRBJ2-7|-|TRBV12-3/TRBV12-4
TGTGCCAGCAGTTCCGGTGGGACTGGTTTTTACGAGCAGTACTTC
CASSSGGTGFYEQYF
>-|TRBJ2-5|-|TRBV29-1
TGCAGCGTCACAGAGCCTCAGGGGGGTGAGCAGTACTTC
CSVTEPQGGEQYF
>few|TRBJ2-3|-|TRBV6-2/TRBV6-3
TGTGCCAGCAGTTACGGGGTGGCCCTAGATACGCAGTATTTT
CASSYGVALDTQYF
>few|TRBJ2-7|-|TRBV7-2
TGTGCCAGCAGCTTCGGGGTGGTTGCCTCCGAGCAGTACTTC
CASSFGVVASEQYF
>-|TRBJ1-6|TRBD1|TRBV20-1
TGCAGTGCTATGGGACAGGGCCTGCAACCCCTCCACTTT
CSAMGQGLQPLHF
>few|TRBJ1-1|-|TRBV25-1
TGTGCCAGCAGTGGAGAAAGGATGAACACTGAAGCTTTCTTT
CASSGERMNTEAFF
>-|TRBJ2-3|-|TRBV9
TGTGCCAGCAGCGTAGATCTCTCGGACTACCCACTCCGGTATTTT
CASSVDLSDYPLRYF
>-|TRBJ2-7|TRBD1|TRBV7-2
TGTGCCAGCAGCTTCGCCGGGACAGGGGGAGAGCAGTACTTC
CASSFAGTGGEQYF
>few|TRBJ2-7|TRBD2|TRBV4-2
TGTGCCAGCAGCACTCAGCGGGAGGCCTACGAGCAGTACTTC
CASSTQREAYEQYF
>few|TRBJ1-6|TRBD1|TRBV3-1
TGTGCCAGCAGCCGCACAGGACAGGTTCTTAATTCACCCCTCCACTTT
CASSRTGQVLNSPLHF
>-|TRBJ2-1|TRBD2|TRBV7-6
TGTGCCAGCAGCTTATTCCTAGCGGGAGCGTACAATGAGCAGTTCTTC
CASSLFLAGAYNEQFF
>few|TRBJ2-1|TRBD1|TRBV20-1
TGCAGTGCTAGAGAGCCGGCCCGGGGGACAGGGGGCTACAATGAGCAGTTCTTC
CSAREPARGTGGYNEQFF
>many|TRBJ2-5|-|TRBV27
TGTGCCAGCAGTCCCGCTCTGGGGGGAGGAGAGACCCAGTACTTC
CASSPALGGGETQYF
>few|TRBJ1-6|TRBD1|TRBV5-1
TGCGCCAGCAGCTCTAGGACAGGGGGGAATTCACCCCTCCACTTT
CASSSRTGGNSPLHF
>-|TRBJ2-7|-|TRBV27
TGTGCCAGCAGTTTATCGCCCCCTACGGCGGGGGCCACCTACGAGCAGTACTTC
CASSLSPPTAGATYEQYF
>-|TRBJ2-1|-|TRBV20-1
TGCAGTGGCCGCTCCCCTAGCGAATACAATGAGCAGTTCTTC
CSGRSPSEYNEQFF
>few|TRBJ2-5|-|TRBV4-2
TGTGCCAGCAGCCAATCCTTAGGGGGGTACCAAGAGACCCAGTACTTC
CASSQSLGGYQETQYF
>-|TRBJ2-7|-|TRBV7-6
TGTGCCAGCACTCCCGGACAGCGGGGATACGAGCAGTACTTC
CASTPGQRGYEQYF
>-|TRBJ2-7|-|TRBV6-6
TGTGCCAGCAGTTACAGGGGGGACAGCTCCTACGAGCAGTACTTC
CASSYRGDSSYEQYF
>many|TRBJ2-1|TRBD2|TRBV4-3
TGCGCCAGCAGCAAGGGACTAGCGGGCGAGCAGTTCTTC
CASSKGLAGEQFF
>-|TRBJ1-1|-|TRBV20-1
TGCTCTCCCGTCGGGCTGGGGAACACTGAAGCTTTCTTT
CSPVGLGNTEAFF
>few|TRBJ2-3|-|TRBV29-1
TGCAGCGTTGAATTAAACCCCCAGTCGGATACGCAGTATTTT
CSVELNPQSDTQYF
>few|TRBJ2-1|-|TRBV2
TGTGCCAGCAGGGAAAAAAGGACTCCGGAACCAAACAATGAGCAGTTCTTC
CASREKRTPEPNNEQFF
>-|TRBJ2-5|-|TRBV4-3
TGCGCCAGCAGCCAAGGAAGGGCCACAGTTCAAGAGACCCAGTACTTC
CASSQGRATVQETQYF
>many|TRBJ2-3|TRBD2|TRBV9
TGTGCCAGCAGCACCCTAGGGACTAGCGGGGCTTACACAGATACGCAGTATTTT
CASSTLGTSGAYTDTQYF
>-|TRBJ2-1|TRBD1|TRBV5-1
TGCGCCAGTTTCGGGACAGGGGGAGACTGGCAGCAGAATGAGCAGTTCTTC
CASFGTGGDWQQNEQFF
>few|TRBJ2-3|-|TRBV7-2
TGTGCCAGCAGCTTGAACTTTGGCACAGATACGCAGTATTTT
CASSLNFGTDTQYF
>few|TRBJ2-1|TRBD1|TRBV12-5
TGTGCTAGTGGTTTGCCGCCGGGACAGGGACCCCCCGGACAGTTCTTC
CASGLPPGQGPPGQFF
>-|TRBJ2-7|TRBD1|TRBV6-1
TGTGCCAGCAGAGCTACCGGGACAGGGGGGCCCCACTACGAGCAGTACTTC
CASRATGTGGPHYEQYF
>-|TRBJ2-3|TRBD2|TRBV12-5
TGTGCTAGTGGTTTGGGAGGACTAGCGGGAACAGGAGATACGCAGTATTTT
CASGLGGLAGTGDTQYF
>-|TRBJ2-5|TRBD1|TRBV10-3
TGTGCCACCGGACAGGGGCAAGAGACCCGGTACTTC
CATGQGQETRYF
>-|TRBJ1-5|-|TRBV15
TGTGCCACCAGGACACCGGGGCTAACGGGAAATCAGCCCCAGCATTTT
CATRTPGLTGNQPQHF
>-|TRBJ2-5|TRBD2|TRBV20-1
TGCAGGGTCGCGGGAGGAGAGACCCAGTACTTC
CRVAGGETQYF
>-|TRBJ2-5|-|TRBV20-1
TGCAGTGCTAGACCCCTCCGAGATTTGGAGACCCAGTACTTC
CSARPLRDLETQYF
>few|TRBJ2-2|-|TRBV12-3/TRBV12-4
TGTGCCAGCAGCCCGGCACCTCAGAACACCGGGGAGCTGTTTTTT
CASSPAPQNTGELFF
>-|TRBJ2-4|-|TRBV29-1
TGCAGCGTTGGCCAGGACATTCAGTACTTC
CSVGQDIQYF
>many|TRBJ2-5|-|TRBV6-5
TGTGCCAGCAGTTATCGGGGGCTTCAAGAGACCCAGTACTTC
CASSYRGLQETQYF